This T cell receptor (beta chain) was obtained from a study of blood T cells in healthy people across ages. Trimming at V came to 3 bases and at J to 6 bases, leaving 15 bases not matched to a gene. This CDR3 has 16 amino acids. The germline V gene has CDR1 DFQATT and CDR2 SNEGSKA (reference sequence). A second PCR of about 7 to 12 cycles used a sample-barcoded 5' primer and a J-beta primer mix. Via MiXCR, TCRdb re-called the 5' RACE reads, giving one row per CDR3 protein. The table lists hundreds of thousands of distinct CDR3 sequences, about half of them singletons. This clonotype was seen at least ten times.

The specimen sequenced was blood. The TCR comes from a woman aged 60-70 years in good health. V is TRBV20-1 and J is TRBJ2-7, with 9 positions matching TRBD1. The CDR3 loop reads CSASPAGDREIREQYF. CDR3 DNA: TGCAGTGCTAGTCCCGCCGGGGACAGGGAGATCCGCGAGCAGTACTTC.